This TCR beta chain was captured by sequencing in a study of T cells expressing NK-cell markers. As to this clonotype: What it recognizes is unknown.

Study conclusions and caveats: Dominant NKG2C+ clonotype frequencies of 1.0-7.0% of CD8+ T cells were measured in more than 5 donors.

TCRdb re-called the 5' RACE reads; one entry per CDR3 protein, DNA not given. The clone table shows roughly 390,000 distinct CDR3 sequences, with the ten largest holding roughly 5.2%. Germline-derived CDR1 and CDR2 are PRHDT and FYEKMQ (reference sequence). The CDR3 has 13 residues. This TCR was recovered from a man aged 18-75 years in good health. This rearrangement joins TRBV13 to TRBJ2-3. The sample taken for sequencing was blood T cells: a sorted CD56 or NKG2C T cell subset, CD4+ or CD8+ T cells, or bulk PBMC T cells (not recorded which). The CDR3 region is CASSLERTGTQYF. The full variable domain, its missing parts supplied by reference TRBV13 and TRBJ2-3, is AAGVIQSPRHLIKEKRETATLKCYPIPRHDTVYWYQQGPGQDPQFLISFYEKMQSDKGSIPDRFSAQQFSDYHSELNMSSLELGDSALYFCASSLERTGTQYFGPGTRLTVL.